This T cell receptor beta chain appears in the sequencing data of a study of blood T cells in healthy people across ages. Study-level points and caveats: Measured against age, TCR beta diversity per million T cells decreased in a roughly linear manner. Donors of long life had a larger count of naive CD4+ cells and greater diversity than aged donors.

Germline lookup yields CDR1 DFQATT and CDR2 SNEGSKA (reference sequence). The CDR3 spans 13 residues. Together with a sample-barcoded 5' primer, a J-beta primer mix was included in a second PCR lasting about 7 to 12 cycles. From the 5' RACE reads, TCRdb called clonotypes with MiXCR, one entry per CDR3 protein. The profile covers about 1.4 million distinct CDR3 sequences, with 59% appearing a single time and roughly 7% taken by the ten largest. About this clonotype itself: The antigen is not known.

The study drew donors from healthy Caucasian individuals in Russia aged about 6 to 95. Source material: blood. This clonotype originated in a man between 18 and 29 years old in good health. This chain links TRBV20-1 with TRBJ2-7; tentative D call: TRBD1 (5 bases). The assigned J gene may be wrong: the sequence end matches TRBJ2-5 better. Here the CDR3 reads CSAREAGKETQYF. CDR3 DNA sequence: TGCAGTGCTAGAGAGGCAGGGAAAGAGACCCAGTACTTC.